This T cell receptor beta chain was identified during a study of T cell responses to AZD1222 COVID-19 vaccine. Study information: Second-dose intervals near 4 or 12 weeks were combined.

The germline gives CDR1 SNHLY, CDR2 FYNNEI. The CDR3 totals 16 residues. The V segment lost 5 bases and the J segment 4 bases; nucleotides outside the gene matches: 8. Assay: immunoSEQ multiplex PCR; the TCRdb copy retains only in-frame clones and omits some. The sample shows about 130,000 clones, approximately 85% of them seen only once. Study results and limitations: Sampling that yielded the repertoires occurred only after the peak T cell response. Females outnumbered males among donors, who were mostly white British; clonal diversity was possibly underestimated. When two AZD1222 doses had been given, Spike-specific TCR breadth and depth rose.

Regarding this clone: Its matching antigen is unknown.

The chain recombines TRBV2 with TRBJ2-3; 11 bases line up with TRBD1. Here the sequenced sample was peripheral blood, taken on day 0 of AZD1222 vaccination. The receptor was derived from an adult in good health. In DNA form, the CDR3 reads TGTGCCAGCAGTCTCGGGGGGACAGGGGGTGCAGATACGCAGTATTTT. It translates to CASSLGGTGGADTQYF.